The TCR beta chain under discussion was sequenced for a study of blood T cell repertoires in COVID-19 (TCRdb year 2020). Turning to the overall study: Collaborator samples came from the United States, Italy and Spain and covered acute and convalescent phases of COVID-19. The samples were drawn from two sources: the first 160 participants of the ongoing ImmuneRACE study, and 1,200 or so subjects contributed by 6 global collaborators. The prospective study material was composed of cDNA or gDNA derived from T cells, B-cell-depleted T cells, or PBMCs. Sample metadata almost always included a de-identified subject ID, COVID-19 status, age in years and sex. The dataset comprised deeply sampled blood TCRbeta repertoires from subjects exposed to, actively infected with, or recovered from COVID-19. The repertoires were released in a freely available public database intended as a resource for research on the immune response to SARS-CoV-2. HLA class I and class II types, where available, came from metadata supplied by the sample provider rather than from assay-based typing. General findings and caveats noted by the study authors: How much clinical and demographic metadata was included differed by source and by participant, and the metadata was provided uncurated.

This clone has a handful of counts. The antigen this receptor binds is unknown. No much larger clonotype is one base removed from it; base qualities were not supplied. Participants in the prospective study were enrolled through a virtual design, were aged roughly 18 to 100 years, and lived in under 25 United States geographic areas. In the prospective study, participants were assigned to cohorts based on the clinical history participants reported in a screening survey and a study questionnaire. Mobile phlebotomists in the prospective study collected whole blood, serum and a nasopharyngeal or oropharyngeal swab from every participant. Additional blood draws and questionnaires over an approximately 2-month period could optionally be provided by prospective study participants. Before DNA extraction, blood samples from the prospective study were shipped at room temperature or frozen. TCRbeta CDR3 regions were amplified from genomic DNA by means of the immunoSEQ Assay, a bias-controlled multiplex PCR. The study's own analysis went as follows. Nucleated cell counts per sample were estimated from amplification of reference gene primers within the assay. To quantify the absolute abundance of each unique TCRbeta CDR3 rearrangement, sequence reads were collapsed and filtered. For each sample, productive Simpson clonality was calculated as the square root of Simpson's diversity index across productive rearrangements. The table was pulled from immuneACCESS by TCRdb, which kept in-frame rearrangements only. Such tables lose some clones; where checked, under half of the loss comes from unresolved V genes, and the rest has no known cause. From that table come the V and J calls and clone size; the DNA was used to work out D and trimming. The table for this sample lists roughly 68,000 clones; approximately 80% of them were counted only once. The ten largest clonotypes hold approximately 4% of the sample.

The sequence was obtained from a woman aged 40 to 50 with acute COVID-19. Sequenced: PBMCs or T cells enriched from blood (not recorded which).

CDR3 loop: CASNVFGGAGSTEAFF. The DNA is TGTGCCAGTAACGTATTTGGGGGCGCAGGGAGCACTGAAGCTTTCTTT. The chain was built from TRBV19 and TRBJ1-1, and possibly TRBD1, on 6 matching bases. From cysteine to phenylalanine, the CDR3 is 16 amino acids long. Here the CDR3 DNA is all that survives: 48 bases in frame from base 1. As encoded in the germline V gene (reference sequence), CDR1 is LNHDA while CDR2 is SQIVND. Trimming at the junction amounts to 7 bases on V and 4 bases on J, and the germline ends lie 22 bases apart.